The clone carrying this T cell receptor beta chain was observed a few times. Its antigen is as yet unknown. The data were taken from a study of beta chain features in type 1 diabetes. Whole-study context: Healthy donors and patients had similar age, gender and cell yields. Study-wide points: Compared with healthy donors, patients appeared to share more similar naive, central memory and regulatory TCRB repertoires. Researchers report that Type 1 diabetes patients had moderately but significantly shorter TCRB CDR3s across all four CD4+ subsets.

Germline V lookup: CDR1 MNHEY, CDR2 SVGAGI. The CDR3 is 13 residues long. Trimming removed 5 bases at V and 5 bases at J, with 10 bases between. Of the isolated RNA, all was reverse transcribed, and so the sequenced material was expressed TCRB transcripts. Method: immunoSEQ multiplex PCR; TCRdb's copy keeps in-frame clones and lacks some. The sample lists about 260,000 clones, roughly 22% occurring once. Sample: naive CD4+ T cells from blood. The receptor was derived from a woman aged 35 to 49 with type 1 diabetes. The chain links TRBV6-5 to TRBJ1-5; D remains ambiguous. CDR3 in amino acids: CASSAEYDQPQHF. CDR3 coding DNA: TGTGCCAGCAGTGCTGAGTACGATCAGCCCCAGCATTTT.